This passage covers 25 T cell receptor beta chains from one sample sequenced in a study of blood T cells in healthy people across ages. Using a J-beta primer mix together with a sample-barcoded 5' primer, a second PCR was run for roughly 7 to 11 cycles. From the 5' RACE reads, TCRdb called clonotypes with MiXCR, one entry per CDR3 protein. The profile shows some 900,000 distinct CDR3 sequences, around 30% of them singletons. The sequenced sample was blood. These receptors all come from a woman aged 80 or over in good health.

This sequence joins TRBV12-3 or TRBV12-4 and TRBJ2-5; TRBD1 agrees at 7 bases. Trimming took 5 bases from V and 3 from J; bases not matched to a gene: 6. The CDR3 runs to 14 residues. In nucleotides, the CDR3 is TGTGCCAGCAGTAAAGGGACAGCGAAAGAGACCCAGTACTTC. Its protein is CASSKGTAKETQYF.

A remark on this clonotype: A much bigger clone sits one base away, suggesting this may be a read error. The J gene is TRBJ1-2, the V gene TRBV7-2, with D tentatively TRBD1 (5 bases). V lost 6 bases to trimming and J lost 7 bases, with 24 bases between them. Per the germline V gene, CDR1 is SGHTA and CDR2 is FQGNSA. The CDR3 is 16 amino acids. CDR3 DNA sequence: TGTGCCAGCAGGCTTATGAATCAGGGCGGAAGCTGTGGCTACACCTTC. Translation gives CASRLMNQGGSCGYTF.

J is TRBJ1-4 and V is TRBV7-2, with TRBD1 matching over 7 bases. The CDR3 is 15 amino acids. After removal of 5 bases from V and 6 bases from J, the junction contained 9 bases not matched to a gene. CDR1 and CDR2 from the germline V gene are SGHTA and FQGNSA. CDR3 sequence (DNA): TGTGCCAGCAGCCGGGACAGCCAGACAGATGAAAAACTGTTTTTT. Translation gives CASSRDSQTDEKLFF.

J is TRBJ2-1 and V is TRBV24-1; no definite D call. The CDR3 is 10 residues long. V was trimmed by 10 bases and J by 10 bases, leaving 10 bases between them. Germline V gene lookup returns CDR1 KGHDR and CDR2 SFDVKD. The CDR3 reads CATPRYEQFF. DNA of the CDR3: TGTGCCACGCCGAGGTACGAGCAGTTCTTC.

In this sample, this clonotype turned up many times. This chain links TRBV5-5 with TRBJ2-1; 7 bases align to TRBD2. V dropped 2 bases and J dropped 9; count of bases not matched to a gene: 5. The CDR3 has 13 residues. Germline V CDR1 and CDR2: SGHKS, YYEKEE (reference sequence). CDR3 DNA sequence: TGTGCCAGCAGCTTTGGCGGGGGTGGTGAGCAGTTCTTC. It yields the protein CASSFGGGGEQFF.

This clonotype was observed many times. The rearrangement joins TRBV14 to TRBJ2-3; weak D call: TRBD2 (6 bases). Germline V CDR1 and CDR2: SGHDN, FVKESK. The CDR3 is 16 amino acids. The V end lost 2 bases, the J end lost 0 bases, and 12 bases lay between the germline ends. The CDR3 loop reads CASSQRHGGSTDTQYF. CDR3 nucleotide sequence: TGTGCCAGCAGCCAAAGGCATGGGGGGAGCACAGATACGCAGTATTTT.

Notes on this clonotype: The germline gene is not matched at one end of the junction; a read error may be the cause. CDR3 in amino acids: CASSQRYPSPSTGTQYF. The CDR3 DNA reads as TGTGCCAGCAGCCAACGGTACCCCAGCCCTAGCACAGGTACGCAGTATTTT. This rearrangement joins TRBV3-1 to TRBJ2-3, with D perhaps matching TRBD1 or TRBD2 (5 bases each). The length of the CDR3 is 17 residues. CDR1 is LGHDT and CDR2 is YNNKEL in the germline V gene (reference sequence).

This rearrangement joins TRBV5-5 to TRBJ2-5; 8 bases fit TRBD1. The V segment lost 2 bases and the J segment 2 bases; nucleotides outside the gene matches: 5. The CDR3 loop spans 15 amino acids. Germline CDR1 is SGHKS and CDR2 is YYEKEE (reference sequence). The CDR3 protein is CASSFKGDRQETQYF. The CDR3 bases are TGTGCCAGCAGCTTCAAGGGGGACAGGCAAGAGACCCAGTACTTC.

Concerning this clonotype itself: Given a much more abundant clone one base away, this may be a read error. This chain joins TRBV7-2 and TRBJ2-6; D is undetermined. Trimming cost V 5 bases and J 6 bases, with 14 bases left between them. Germline assignment: CDR1 SGHTA and CDR2 FQGNSA. The CDR3 totals 15 residues. CDR3 protein: CASSLGVMEANVLTF. The CDR3 nucleotides are TGTGCCAGCAGCCTAGGCGTTATGGAGGCCAACGTCCTGACTTTC.

The chain couples TRBV19 to TRBJ2-4; 8 bases align to TRBD1. Germline-derived CDR1 and CDR2 are LNHDA and SQIVND (reference sequence). V lost 8 bases, J lost 6 bases, and 9 bases stayed unmatched. The CDR3 spans 14 residues. CDR3 coding DNA: TGTGCCAGTTCACCCAGGGGGCCTGGAAACATTCAGTACTTC. Translation gives CASSPRGPGNIQYF. Supplemented by reference TRBV19 and TRBJ2-4, the full variable domain reads DGGITQSPKYLFRKEGQNVTLSCEQNLNHDAMYWYRQDPGQGLRLIYYSQIVNDFQKGDIAEGYSVSREKKESFPLTVTSAQKNPTAFYLCASSPRGPGNIQYFGAGTRLSVL.

This clonotype was found many times. The chain has TRBV18 and TRBJ2-7, with 8 bases identical to TRBD1. Germline V gene data show CDR1 as KGHSH and CDR2 as LQKENI. Germline trimming cut 1 base from V and 5 bases from J; bases unmatched to any gene: 10. This CDR3 is 16 amino acids long. In nucleotides, the CDR3 is TGTGCCAGCTCACCACGATCGAGGACAGGGATGGACGAGCAGTACTTC. Encoded protein: CASSPRSRTGMDEQYF.

This clonotype has only a few counts. The J gene is TRBJ1-1, the V gene TRBV7-9; 7 bases align to TRBD1. Germline V gene sequence: CDR1 SEHNR, CDR2 FQNEAQ (reference sequence). Trimming cost V 6 bases and J 2 bases; bases outside gene matches: 15. The CDR3 runs to 17 residues. The CDR3 coding sequence is TGTGCCAGCAGTCCCTACAGATCAACAGGGGCAAACACTGAAGCTTTCTTT. Translation gives CASSPYRSTGANTEAFF.

Remarks on this clonotype: It may be a read error: a sequence one base away is much more abundant. The chain carries TRBV12-3 or TRBV12-4 and TRBJ1-2, with D maybe TRBD1 (6 bases). This CDR3 comprises 14 residues. Trimming removed 2 bases at V and 10 bases at J, with 17 bases between. The CDR3 is CASSLSTGRFDYTF. CDR3 in DNA: TGTGCCAGCAGTTTATCGACAGGTCGGTTTGACTACACCTTC.

This clonotype was seen a few times. A read error is possible here, since a much larger clone lies one base away. The chain employs TRBV20-1 and TRBJ2-5; D unclear. CDR1 DFQATT and CDR2 SNEGSKA come from the germline V gene (reference sequence). CDR3 length equals 11 residues. The CDR3 is CRARDLVTQYF. In nucleotides, the CDR3 is TGCAGGGCTAGAGATTTGGTCACCCAGTACTTC.

About this clonotype itself: Since the CDR3 does not end with the conserved phenylalanine or tryptophan, this likely comes from a read error. The chain carries TRBV28 and TRBJ2-7; 8 bases line up with TRBD2. The J call could be wrong; TRBJ2-5 is a better fit for the DNA end. This CDR3 spans 15 amino acids. CDR1 and CDR2 (germline): MDHEN, SYDVKM. CDR3 bases: TGTGCCAGCAGTTTAGCGGGGGGTGGTCAGGAGACCCAGTACTTA. This codes for CASSLAGGGQETQYL.

This clonotype showed up many times. This sequence joins TRBV6-1 and TRBJ2-1; 10 bases line up with TRBD2. CDR3 size: 16 residues. The germline V gene has CDR1 MNHNS and CDR2 SASEGT. The ends lost 8 bases at V and 5 bases at J; junction bases unmatched: 12. The CDR3 region has the DNA TGTGCCAGCGTCCCCTTTAGCGGGGGGACAGACAATGAGCAGTTCTTC. Translated: CASVPFSGGTDNEQFF.

With regard to this clonotype: A much larger clonotype is one base distant, so this may be a read error. The V gene is TRBV2, the J gene TRBJ2-5; TRBD1 agrees at 9 bases. Germline V gene sequence: CDR1 SNHLY, CDR2 FYNNEI. The CDR3 length is 13 residues. V gave up 6 bases and J gave up 11 bases; unmatched junction bases: 10. CDR3 region: CASSWTGVNEQYF. The CDR3 DNA sequence: TGTGCCAGCAGCTGGACAGGGGTAAATGAGCAGTACTTC. Full variable domain (missing parts from reference TRBV2 and TRBJ2-5): EPEVTQTPSHQVTQMGQEVILRCVPISNHLYFYWYRQILGQKVEFLVSFYNNEISEKSEIFDDQFSVERPDGSNFTLKIRSTKLEDSAMYFCASSWTGVNEQYFGPGTRLLVL.

This clonotype was observed at least ten times. The chain joins TRBV4-2 to TRBJ1-2; TRBD1 might be the D (5 bases). CDR3 length: 14 residues. V shed 1 base and J shed 4 bases, with 10 bases lying between them. From germline, CDR1 is LGHNA and CDR2 YNFKEQ. The CDR3 loop is CASSQAEGTYGYTF. The DNA of the CDR3 is TGTGCCAGCAGCCAAGCAGAAGGGACCTATGGCTACACCTTC.

The rearrangement joins TRBV5-1 to TRBJ1-5; TRBD1 agrees at 9 bases. This CDR3 is 16 amino acids long. Trimming removed 0 bases from V and 5 bases from J; junction bases left unmatched: 6. Germline CDR1 is SGHRS and CDR2 is YFSETQ. The DNA for the CDR3 is TGCGCCAGCAGCTTGGACGGGACAGGGCACGATCAGCCCCAGCATTTT. Protein sequence: CASSLDGTGHDQPQHF.

This clonotype was seen a few times. The chain couples TRBV6-6 to TRBJ2-1; 9 nucleotides align to TRBD2. After removal of 0 bases from V and 5 bases from J, the junction contained 5 bases not matched to a gene. Looked up from germline, CDR1 is MNHNY and CDR2 is SVGAGI (reference sequence). This CDR3 is built from 16 residues. This CDR3 reads CASSYSGAGGDNEQFF. The CDR3 DNA follows: TGTGCCAGCAGTTACTCGGGAGCGGGGGGAGACAATGAGCAGTTCTTC.

This clonotype was picked up a small number of times. The genes are TRBV5-5 and TRBJ1-2; 12 positions agree with TRBD1. The J segment lost 6 bases and the V segment lost 4 bases, leaving 10 bases of the junction unmatched. The CDR3 spans 16 residues. Germline assignment: CDR1 SGHKS and CDR2 YYEKEE (reference sequence). Here the CDR3 DNA reads TGTGCCAGCAGCCCATCCCCGGGACAGGGGGCTGATGGCTACACCTTC. Its protein is CASSPSPGQGADGYTF.

Ten or more counts support this clonotype. The chain employs TRBV7-7 and TRBJ2-5; D may match TRBD1 or TRBD2 (7 bases each). The length of the CDR3 is 13 residues. Germline V gives CDR1 SSHAT, CDR2 FNYEAQ (reference sequence). V lost 6 bases and J 4 bases, leaving 12 bases between the germline ends. The CDR3 coding sequence is TGTGCCAGCAGTCAGGGGGGGCCAGAGACCCAGTACTTC. This codes for CASSQGGPETQYF.

This clonotype was counted between two and nine times. Being one base from a much bigger clone, this may be a read error. The V call is TRBV5-6, the J call TRBJ2-1; 10 bases are a match to TRBD1. Germline lookup yields CDR1 SGHDT and CDR2 YYEEEE. With V trimmed by 0 bases and J by 5 bases, 8 bases remained unmatched. This CDR3 is 17 amino acids long. This CDR3 reads CASSLALGQGGDNEQFF. DNA of the CDR3: TGTGCCAGCAGCTTGGCCTTAGGACAGGGGGGAGACAATGAGCAGTTCTTC.

At least ten counts were recorded for this clonotype. This chain connects TRBV5-1 to TRBJ2-1; D unresolved. The CDR3 spans 16 residues. The germline V gene encodes CDR1 SGHRS and CDR2 YFSETQ. The germline V and J ends were trimmed by 0 bases and 2 bases, with 12 bases remaining between them. CDR3 loop: CASSLAITKTYNEQFF. In DNA, the CDR3 is TGCGCCAGCAGCTTGGCCATTACTAAAACCTACAATGAGCAGTTCTTC.

This clonotype was observed a few times. The rearrangement uses TRBV5-6 and TRBJ2-7; possible D gene TRBD2, 6 bases. Germline CDR1 SGHDT, CDR2 YYEEEE. The CDR3 has 14 residues. V lost 4 bases and J lost 0, with 11 bases in between. CDR3 sequence: CASSGGLGSYEQYF. In DNA, the CDR3 is TGTGCCAGCAGCGGGGGACTCGGCTCCTACGAGCAGTACTTC.